The 19 T cell receptor beta chains reported below all come from one sample, sequenced in a study of T cell responses to AZD1222 COVID-19 vaccine. The assay was immunoSEQ multiplex PCR, and TCRdb's table has in-frame clones only and misses some. The sample holds approximately 170,000 clones, around 85% seen once. The material was peripheral blood, obtained 28 days after the second AZD1222 dose. These receptors all stem from an adult who received the AZD1222 COVID-19 vaccine.

The chain uses TRBV2 and TRBJ2-5; 7 bases agree with TRBD2. The CDR3 loop spans 16 amino acids. From germline, CDR1 is SNHLY and CDR2 FYNNEI. The V gene end was trimmed by 8 bases and the J gene end by 4 bases; junction bases not matched to a gene: 16. DNA for the CDR3: TGTGCCAGCCAGCTCCCCTTGGGCGGGGGAGGAGAGACCCAGTACTTC. Translating it yields CASQLPLGGGGETQYF.

V is TRBV19 and J is TRBJ2-7; 10 bases fit TRBD2. Germline assignment: CDR1 LNHDA and CDR2 SQIVND (reference sequence). The CDR3 is 15 amino acids. V was pared by 3 bases and J by 3 bases, with 5 bases of the junction left unmatched. The CDR3 nucleotides read TGTGCCAGTAGTATCGGGAAGCGGGGGGGCTACGAGCAGTACTTC. Its protein product is CASSIGKRGGYEQYF. Using reference TRBV19 and TRBJ2-7 for the parts outside the CDR3, the full variable domain is DGGITQSPKYLFRKEGQNVTLSCEQNLNHDAMYWYRQDPGQGLRLIYYSQIVNDFQKGDIAEGYSVSREKKESFPLTVTSAQKNPTAFYLCASSIGKRGGYEQYFGPGTRLTVT.

This chain links TRBV12-3 or TRBV12-4 with TRBJ1-2, with a tentative D call TRBD1 (5 bases). This CDR3 has 13 residues. Trimming pared 6 bases from V and 4 bases from J, leaving 12 bases between. The CDR3 here is CASRTGTSYGYTF. The CDR3 nucleotides read TGTGCCAGCAGGACCGGGACGAGCTATGGCTACACCTTC.

The chain couples TRBV2 to TRBJ2-3; D not resolved. The CDR3 spans 14 residues. Germline assignment: CDR1 SNHLY and CDR2 FYNNEI. V was pared by 4 bases and J by 4 bases, with 12 bases between. The CDR3 region has the DNA TGTGCCAGCAGTGGATCAGTTACAGCAGATACGCAGTATTTT. It specifies CASSGSVTADTQYF.

The chain has TRBV19 and TRBJ1-2; D is undetermined. The CDR3 length is 12 residues. V was trimmed by 7 bases and J by 8 bases, leaving 14 bases between them. The V gene's germline CDR1 is LNHDA and CDR2 SQIVND (reference sequence). CDR3 sequence: CASIGITGGYTF. The CDR3, as DNA: TGTGCCAGTATCGGGATCACGGGGGGCTACACCTTC.

The chain recombines TRBV7-6 with TRBJ1-2, with 9 nucleotides matching TRBD1. The CDR3 consists of 14 residues. J was trimmed by 4 bases and V by 4 bases; bases with no gene match: 4. The germline V gene encodes CDR1 SGHVS and CDR2 FNYEAQ. The CDR3 region has the DNA TGTGCCAGCAGCTACCAGACAGGGGGCTATGGCTACACCTTC. Protein sequence: CASSYQTGGYGYTF.

The V gene is TRBV18, the J gene TRBJ1-1; D is unclear. Germline V gene data show CDR1 as KGHSH and CDR2 as LQKENI. The CDR3 has 14 residues. The V end was cut by 4 bases, the J end by 4 bases, with 13 bases between. The CDR3 coding sequence is TGTGCCAGCTCACTAGTGTCTAGGAGCACTGAAGCTTTCTTT. Encoded protein: CASSLVSRSTEAFF.

The rearrangement uses TRBV6-5 and TRBJ2-7; no definite D call. Germline V lookup: CDR1 MNHEY, CDR2 SVGAGI. The CDR3 length is 16 residues. V dropped 0 bases and J dropped 4 bases, with 16 bases sitting between them. CDR3 sequence: CASSYSRPGRWYEQYF. In DNA form, the CDR3 reads TGTGCCAGCAGTTACTCGAGGCCAGGTCGTTGGTACGAGCAGTACTTC.

This clone was detected a few times. The rearrangement uses TRBV7-8 and TRBJ1-2; possible D gene TRBD1, 5 bases. The V gene lost 4 bases and the J gene lost 5 bases, with 8 bases spanning the gap. Germline assignment: CDR1 SGHVS and CDR2 FQNEAQ. The CDR3 has 12 residues. In nucleotides, the CDR3 is TGTGCCAGCAGCTCCTCAGGGTATGGCTACACCTTC. This gives the protein CASSSSGYGYTF. The full variable domain, completed using reference TRBV7-8 and TRBJ1-2, is GAGVSQSPRYKVAKRGQDVALRCDPISGHVSLFWYQQALGQGPEFLTYFQNEAQLDKSGLPSDRFFAERPEGSVSTLKIQRTQQEDSAVYLCASSSSGYGYTFGSGTRLTVV.

This chain joins TRBV4-3 and TRBJ1-6, with 10 bases that match TRBD1. Losses at the gene ends were 0 bases for V and 1 base for J; bases not matched to a gene: 12. Germline CDR1 reads LGHNA; CDR2 reads YSLEER. This CDR3 region has 21 residues. CDR3 sequence reads: CASSQEAGTGEPGSYNSPLHF. In DNA, the CDR3 is TGCGCCAGCAGCCAAGAAGCCGGGACAGGGGAACCTGGGTCCTATAATTCACCCCTCCACTTT.

The genes are TRBV3-1 (or the pseudogene TRBV3-2) and TRBJ2-7; the D gene is possibly TRBD1 (5 bases). Trimming cost V 2 bases and J 2 bases, with 28 bases left between them. Germline CDR1 reads LGHDT; CDR2 reads YNNKEL (reference sequence). The CDR3 runs 20 residues. The CDR3 bases are TGTGCCAGCAGCCAATCTCCCCAAGCACAGGCCATTGTCATCACCTACGAGCAGTACTTC. Protein product: CASSQSPQAQAIVITYEQYF.

V gene TRBV27 combines with J gene TRBJ2-3; 12 positions agree with TRBD1. Germline V lookup: CDR1 MNHEY, CDR2 SMNVEV (reference sequence). J was trimmed by 0 bases and V by 5 bases; bases with no gene match: 24. This CDR3 comprises 23 residues. The CDR3 DNA reads as TGTGCCAGCAGTCTCCGGGACAGGGGGCACCAGTCCCGGGGTTCTCCTAGCACAGATACGCAGTATTTT. It specifies CASSLRDRGHQSRGSPSTDTQYF.

Concerning this clone itself: Other DNA sequences from this sample encode an identical CDR3 as well. V and J are TRBV6-5 and TRBJ1-6; the match to TRBD1 covers 7 bases. Looked up from germline, CDR1 is MNHEY and CDR2 is SVGAGI. Trimming at V came to 7 bases and at J to 7 bases, leaving 1 base not matched to a gene. The CDR3 loop spans 12 amino acids. The CDR3 region has the DNA TGTGCCAGCACCAGGGGGAATTCACCCCTCCACTTT. Protein sequence: CASTRGNSPLHF.

The V call is TRBV5-1, the J call TRBJ1-2; perhaps TRBD1 as D (6 bases). The CDR3 has 14 residues. Per germline, CDR1 SGHRS and CDR2 YFSETQ. Deletions cut 0 bases from V and 8 bases from J, with 14 bases between. This chain's CDR3 is CASSLDAGASGYTF. CDR3 bases: TGCGCCAGCAGCTTGGACGCGGGGGCGTCAGGCTACACCTTC.

The chain recombines TRBV27 with TRBJ2-7; D is unresolved. The length of the CDR3 is 15 residues. The V and J ends lost 3 bases and 1 base respectively, with 13 bases between them. Per the germline V gene, CDR1 is MNHEY and CDR2 is SMNVEV (reference sequence). CDR3 sequence reads: CASSFSERLSYEQYF. The CDR3 DNA reads as TGTGCCAGCAGTTTCTCAGAAAGATTATCCTACGAGCAGTACTTC.

The chain couples TRBV5-1 to TRBJ2-5; TRBD2 matches at 9 bases. Germline-derived CDR1 and CDR2 are SGHRS and YFSETQ. Unmatched junction bases numbered 8, after V lost 3 bases and J lost 2 bases. This CDR3 has 16 amino acids. Here the CDR3 reads CASSSAASGVQETQYF. The CDR3 DNA is TGCGCCAGCAGCTCGGCGGCTAGCGGGGTTCAAGAGACCCAGTACTTC.

The chain employs TRBV12-3 or TRBV12-4 and TRBJ2-1; D is uncertain. The germline V and J ends were trimmed by 2 bases and 5 bases, with 4 bases remaining between them. This CDR3 spans 12 amino acids. CDR3 sequence (DNA): TGTGCCAGCAGTTTATGGGACAATGAGCAGTTCTTC. Its translation is CASSLWDNEQFF.

The rearrangement uses TRBV5-4 and TRBJ2-7; a possible D gene is TRBD2 (6 bases). In germline, CDR1 is SGHNT, CDR2 YYREEE (reference sequence). The CDR3 totals 14 residues. Trimming removed 1 base at V and 3 bases at J, with 11 bases between. CDR3 region: CASSLMGGNYEQYF. The CDR3 bases are TGTGCCAGCAGCTTGATGGGGGGAAACTACGAGCAGTACTTC.

This clone appeared a few times. The rearrangement uses TRBV5-1 and TRBJ1-6, with D unclear. Trimming took off 0 bases at V and 9 bases at J, with 7 bases between the two ends. This CDR3 has 13 residues. Per the germline V gene, CDR1 is SGHRS and CDR2 is YFSETQ. The CDR3 DNA sequence: TGCGCCAGCAGCTTGGGACTTGGTTCACCCCTCCACTTT. It yields the protein CASSLGLGSPLHF. Full variable domain (outside the CDR3, taken from reference TRBV5-1 and TRBJ1-6): KAGVTQTPRYLIKTRGQQVTLSCSPISGHRSVSWYQQTPGQGLQFLFEYFSETQRNKGNFPGRFSGRQFSNSRSEMNVSTLELGDSALYLCASSLGLGSPLHFGNGTRLTVT.